This entry lists 10 T cell receptor beta chains sequenced from one sample in a study of identical twins. TCRdb re-called the 5' RACE reads with MiXCR, one entry per CDR3 protein. The sample consists of roughly 710,000 distinct CDR3 sequences, approximately 6.1% of them appearing once. Sequences were obtained from naive T cells sorted from blood. Receptor source: a man aged 18 to 29 in good health.

The chain combines TRBV18 with TRBJ1-1; D is ambiguous. The germline V and J ends were trimmed by 3 bases and 0 bases, with 14 bases remaining between them. CDR1 and CDR2 from the germline V gene are KGHSH and LQKENI. CDR3 length: 16 amino acids. CDR3 nucleotides: TGTGCCAGCTCACCCCTAGGAGGCAGGATGAACACTGAAGCTTTCTTT. Residues: CASSPLGGRMNTEAFF.

The chain combines TRBV3-1 with TRBJ2-1; 11 bases map to TRBD2. Germline loops: CDR1 LGHDT, CDR2 YNNKEL (reference sequence). The CDR3 length is 15 residues. V was pared by 7 bases and J by 2 bases, with 4 bases of the junction left unmatched. The CDR3, as DNA: TGTGCCAGCACCCTGACTAGCGGGACCTACAATGAGCAGTTCTTC. Translation gives CASTLTSGTYNEQFF.

This clonotype came up a few times. The J gene is TRBJ2-1, the V gene TRBV6-5; the match to TRBD2 covers 7 bases. After removal of 4 bases from V and 7 bases from J, the junction contained 10 bases not matched to a gene. The germline V gene encodes CDR1 MNHEY and CDR2 SVGAGI. This CDR3 contains 15 residues. In nucleotides, the CDR3 is TGTGCCAGCAGTTGGTTTAGACGGGAGGCGAATGAGCAGTTCTTC. As protein: CASSWFRREANEQFF.

This clonotype was recorded many times. The rearrangement uses TRBV27 and TRBJ2-1; the D is unclear. The CDR3 is 18 amino acids. The V end was cut by 6 bases, the J end by 3 bases, with 24 bases between. Germline V gene sequence: CDR1 MNHEY, CDR2 SMNVEV (reference sequence). CDR3 in DNA: TGTGCCAGCAGGATAAGGACCACCGACGGTCCCCTCTACAATGAGCAGTTCTTC. Protein sequence: CASRIRTTDGPLYNEQFF.

The rearrangement uses TRBV19 and TRBJ2-7, with D possibly being TRBD1 (6 bases). CDR1 and CDR2 from the germline V gene are LNHDA and SQIVND (reference sequence). V was shortened by 5 bases and J by 2 bases, with 16 bases between the two germline ends. The CDR3 loop spans 15 amino acids. CDR3 region: CASSFFSGQAYEQYF. In DNA form, the CDR3 reads TGTGCCAGTAGTTTCTTCTCGGGACAAGCCTACGAGCAGTACTTC.

This clonotype occurred many times. The V call is TRBV29-1, the J call TRBJ2-1, with D unclear. This CDR3 region has 11 residues. Germline V lookup: CDR1 SQVTM, CDR2 ANQGSEA. Trimming pared 0 bases from V and 8 bases from J, leaving 5 bases between. CDR3 protein: CSVEDPDEQFF. In DNA, the CDR3 is TGCAGCGTTGAAGATCCCGATGAGCAGTTCTTC.

This clonotype was seen ten or more times. The chain combines TRBV20-1 with TRBJ1-2; possible D gene TRBD1, 6 bases. The V gene lost 6 bases and the J gene lost 6 bases, with 20 bases spanning the gap. The germline V gene has CDR1 DFQATT and CDR2 SNEGSKA (reference sequence). The CDR3 runs to 14 residues. The CDR3 is CSAGTGRAWDGYTF. The CDR3, as DNA: TGCAGTGCCGGAACAGGGAGAGCATGGGATGGCTACACCTTC.

This clonotype has at least ten counts. The chain recombines TRBV24-1 with TRBJ2-5, with D perhaps matching TRBD1 (6 bases). V lost 4 bases and J lost 2, with 19 bases in between. Germline V gives CDR1 KGHDR, CDR2 SFDVKD. The CDR3 has 17 residues. CDR3 sequence reads: CATSDAETGRWQETQYF. The DNA for the CDR3 is TGTGCCACCAGTGACGCTGAAACAGGGAGATGGCAAGAGACCCAGTACTTC.

This clonotype was seen more than once but under ten times. V usage is TRBV24-1 and J usage is TRBJ2-2; D is uncertain. The CDR3 is 12 residues long. The V and J ends lost 2 bases and 6 bases respectively, with 3 bases between them. In germline, CDR1 is KGHDR, CDR2 SFDVKD. DNA for the CDR3: TGTGCCACCAGTGATTCCCCCGGGGAGCTGTTTTTT. It codes for CATSDSPGELFF.

This clonotype has a handful of counts. The chain couples TRBV4-2 to TRBJ2-6; either TRBD1 or TRBD2 may supply D (5 bases each). With 0 bases removed from V and 0 bases from J, the gap between germline ends came to 9 bases. CDR1 is LGHNA and CDR2 is YNFKEQ in the germline V gene. The CDR3 covers 17 residues. In DNA, the CDR3 is TGTGCCAGCAGCCAAGACAGGGACCTCTCTGGGGCCAACGTCCTGACTTTC. It translates to CASSQDRDLSGANVLTF.